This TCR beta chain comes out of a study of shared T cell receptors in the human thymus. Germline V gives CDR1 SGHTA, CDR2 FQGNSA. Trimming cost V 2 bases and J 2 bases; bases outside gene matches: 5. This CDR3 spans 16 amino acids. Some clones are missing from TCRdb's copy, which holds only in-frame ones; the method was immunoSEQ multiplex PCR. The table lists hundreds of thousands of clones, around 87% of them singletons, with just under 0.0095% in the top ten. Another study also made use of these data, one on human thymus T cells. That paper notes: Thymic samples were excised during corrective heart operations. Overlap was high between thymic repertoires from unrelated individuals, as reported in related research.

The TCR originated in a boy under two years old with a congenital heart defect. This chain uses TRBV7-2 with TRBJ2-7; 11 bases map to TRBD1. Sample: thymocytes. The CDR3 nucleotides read TGTGCCAGCAGCTTAAGGGGGGGACAGGGGGCCTACGAGCAGTACTTC. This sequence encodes CASSLRGGQGAYEQYF. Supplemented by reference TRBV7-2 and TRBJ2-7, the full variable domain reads GAGVSQSPSNKVTEKGKDVELRCDPISGHTALYWYRQSLGQGLEFLIYFQGNSAPDKSGLPSDRFSAERTGGSVSTLTIQRTQQEDSAVYLCASSLRGGQGAYEQYFGPGTRLTVT.